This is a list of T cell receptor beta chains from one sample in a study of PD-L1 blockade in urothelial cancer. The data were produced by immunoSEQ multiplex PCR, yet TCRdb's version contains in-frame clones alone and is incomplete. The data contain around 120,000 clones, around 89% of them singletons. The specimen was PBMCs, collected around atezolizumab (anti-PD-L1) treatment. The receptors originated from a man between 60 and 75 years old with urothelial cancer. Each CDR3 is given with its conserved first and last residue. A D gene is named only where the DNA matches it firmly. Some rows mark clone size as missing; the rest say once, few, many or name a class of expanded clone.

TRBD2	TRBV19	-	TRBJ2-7	CASSMTAGFSYEQYF	TGTGCCAGTAGTATGACAGCGGGGTTCTCCTACGAGCAGTACTTC
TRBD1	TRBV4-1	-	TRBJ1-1	CASMEQGAVNTEAFF	TGCGCCAGCATGGAACAGGGGGCTGTGAATACTGAAGCTTTCTTT
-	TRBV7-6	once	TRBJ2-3	CASSLRRETTDTQYF	TGTGCCAGCAGCTTGAGACGGGAGACCACAGATACGCAGTATTTT
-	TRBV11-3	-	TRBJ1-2	CASSLDEGPFYGYTF	TGTGCCAGCAGCTTAGACGAGGGTCCCTTCTATGGCTACACCTTC
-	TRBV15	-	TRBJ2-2	CATSNPGVNTGELFF	TGTGCCACCAGCAATCCGGGGGTGAACACCGGGGAGCTGTTTTTT
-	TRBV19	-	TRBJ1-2	CASSIGQTNYGYTF	TGTGCCAGTAGTATAGGACAGACCAACTATGGCTACACCTTC
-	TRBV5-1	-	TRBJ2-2	CASSVSPSLTGTGELFF	TGCGCCAGCAGCGTTAGCCCCTCCCTCACAGGTACCGGGGAGCTGTTTTTT
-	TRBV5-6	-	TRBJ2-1	CASSLAQGEFF	TGTGCCAGCAGCTTGGCTCAGGGCGAGTTCTTC
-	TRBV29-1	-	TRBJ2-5	CSVPQGRETQYF	TGCAGCGTTCCCCAGGGTCGGGAGACCCAGTACTTC
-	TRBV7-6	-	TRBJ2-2	CASSLVSDTGELFF	TGTGCCAGCAGCTTAGTTTCAGACACCGGGGAGCTGTTTTTT
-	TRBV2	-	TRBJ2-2	CASSQTGNTGELFF	TGTGCCAGCAGCCAGACAGGGAACACCGGGGAGCTGTTTTTT
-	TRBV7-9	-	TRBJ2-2	CASSLRAEATGELFF	TGTGCCAGCAGCTTACGGGCGGAGGCCACCGGGGAGCTGTTTTTT
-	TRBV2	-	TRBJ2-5	CASSVDKETQYF	TGTGCCAGCAGTGTGGACAAAGAGACCCAGTACTTC
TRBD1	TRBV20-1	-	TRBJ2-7	CSAKTGREQYF	TGCAGTGCTAAGACAGGGCGGGAGCAGTACTTC
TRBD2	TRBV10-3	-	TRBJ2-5	CAIQVREEETQYF	TGTGCCATCCAGGTCCGGGAGGAAGAGACCCAGTACTTC
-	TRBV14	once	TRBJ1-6	CASSHDSSPLHF	TGTGCCAGCAGCCACGACAGTTCACCCCTCCACTTT
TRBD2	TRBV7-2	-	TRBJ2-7	CASSRLTSGSGTVQYF	TGTGCCAGCAGCCGTCTCACTAGCGGGAGCGGCACGGTGCAGTACTTC
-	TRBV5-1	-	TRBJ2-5	CASSLAGGQWTQYF	TGCGCCAGCAGCTTGGCAGGCGGGCAATGGACCCAGTACTTC
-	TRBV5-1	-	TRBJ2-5	CVSSVGQETQYF	TGCGTCAGCAGCGTCGGGCAAGAGACCCAGTACTTC
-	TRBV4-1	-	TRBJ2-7	CASSLSIGEGNEQYF	TGCGCCAGCAGCCTATCGATAGGGGAAGGGAACGAGCAGTACTTC
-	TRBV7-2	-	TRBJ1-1	CASRRTRNTEAFF	TGTGCCAGCAGGCGGACAAGAAACACTGAAGCTTTCTTT
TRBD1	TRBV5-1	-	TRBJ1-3	CASSLTGVGNTIYF	TGCGCCAGCAGCCTTACAGGGGTGGGAAACACCATATATTTT
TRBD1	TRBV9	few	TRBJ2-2	CASSVNRGLTGELFF	TGTGCCAGCAGCGTAAATAGGGGGCTAACCGGGGAGCTGTTTTTT
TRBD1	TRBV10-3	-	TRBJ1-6	CAIRWGTGDNSPLHF	TGTGCCATCAGGTGGGGGACAGGGGATAATTCACCCCTCCACTTT
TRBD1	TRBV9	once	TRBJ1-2	CASSVGTGDYGYTF	TGTGCCAGCAGCGTGGGGACAGGGGACTATGGCTACACCTTC
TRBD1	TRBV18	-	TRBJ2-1	CASSLDREKQFF	TGTGCCAGCTCACTTGACAGGGAAAAGCAGTTCTTC
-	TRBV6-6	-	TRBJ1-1	CASSLKQALNTEAFF	TGTGCCAGCAGCCTTAAACAGGCCTTGAACACTGAAGCTTTCTTT
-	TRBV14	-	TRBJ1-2	CASSRQSVYGYTF	TGTGCCAGCAGTCGACAGTCCGTCTATGGCTACACCTTC
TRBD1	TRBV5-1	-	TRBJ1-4	CASSPTGGNEKLFF	TGCGCCAGCAGCCCGACAGGGGGGAATGAAAAACTGTTTTTT
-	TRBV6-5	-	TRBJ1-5	CASSRRGGDQPQHF	TGTGCCAGCAGCCGCAGGGGTGGCGATCAGCCCCAGCATTTT
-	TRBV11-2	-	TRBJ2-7	CASRLQTIYEQYF	TGTGCCAGCAGACTACAAACGATCTACGAGCAGTACTTC
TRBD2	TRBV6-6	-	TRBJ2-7	CASSYKGAGGEQYF	TGTGCCAGCAGTTACAAAGGGGCCGGGGGGGAGCAGTACTTC
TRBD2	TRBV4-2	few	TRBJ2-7	CASSPGEGPYEQYF	TGTGCCAGCAGCCCCGGGGAGGGTCCCTACGAGCAGTACTTC
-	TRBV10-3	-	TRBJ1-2	CAIRTVGVGNGYTF	TGTGCCATCAGGACCGTAGGGGTGGGAAATGGCTACACCTTC
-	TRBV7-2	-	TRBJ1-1	CASSTQANTEAFF	TGTGCCAGCAGTACACAGGCGAACACTGAAGCTTTCTTT
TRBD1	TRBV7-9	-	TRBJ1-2	CASSEGQGRSYTF	TGTGCCAGCAGCGAGGGACAGGGGAGAAGCTACACCTTC
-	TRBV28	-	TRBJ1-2	CASSLTGSRYGYTF	TGTGCCAGCAGTTTAACAGGGAGTCGCTATGGCTACACCTTC
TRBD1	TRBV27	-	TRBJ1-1	CASRRTGELKAFF	TGTGCCAGCAGACGGACAGGGGAACTTAAAGCTTTCTTT
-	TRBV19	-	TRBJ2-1	CASSIARRWFF	TGTGCCAGTAGTATAGCGCGGAGGTGGTTCTTC
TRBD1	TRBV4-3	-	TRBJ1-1	CASSQQTGGGTEAFF	TGCGCCAGCAGCCAACAGACAGGGGGCGGCACTGAAGCTTTCTTT
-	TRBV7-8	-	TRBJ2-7	CASSLESDLSYEQYF	TGTGCCAGCAGCTTAGAAAGCGACCTCTCCTACGAGCAGTACTTC
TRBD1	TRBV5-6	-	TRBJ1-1	CASSMDRSTEAFF	TGTGCCAGCAGCATGGACAGGAGTACTGAAGCTTTCTTT
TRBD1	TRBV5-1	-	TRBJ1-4	CASSFGTGSEKLFF	TGCGCCAGCAGCTTTGGGACAGGGAGCGAAAAACTGTTTTTT
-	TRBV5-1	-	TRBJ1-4	CASSLYSGEGEKLFF	TGCGCCAGCAGCTTGTATTCGGGGGAGGGTGAAAAACTGTTTTTT
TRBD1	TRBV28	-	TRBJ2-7	CASSFGPTGGWYEQYF	TGTGCCAGCAGTTTCGGACCCACAGGGGGCTGGTACGAGCAGTACTTC
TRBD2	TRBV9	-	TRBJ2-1	CASSREGIPYNEQFF	TGTGCCAGCAGCAGGGAGGGGATCCCCTACAATGAGCAGTTCTTC
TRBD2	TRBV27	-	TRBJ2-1	CASSRTSGSWNEQFF	TGTGCCAGCAGTCGGACTAGCGGGAGTTGGAATGAGCAGTTCTTC
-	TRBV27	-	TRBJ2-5	CASSPLGLEETQYF	TGTGCCAGCAGCCCACTGGGACTGGAAGAGACCCAGTACTTC
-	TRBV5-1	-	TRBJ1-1	CASSWAWVSTEAFF	TGCGCCAGCAGCTGGGCCTGGGTTAGCACTGAAGCTTTCTTT
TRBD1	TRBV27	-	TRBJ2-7	CASSTRGTGRDEQYF	TGTGCCAGCAGCACAAGGGGGACAGGGCGGGACGAGCAGTACTTC
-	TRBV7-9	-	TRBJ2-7	CASSFHGGEQYF	TGTGCCAGCAGCTTTCACGGAGGCGAGCAGTACTTC
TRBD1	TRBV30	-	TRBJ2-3	CAWSGADRGADTQYF	TGTGCCTGGAGTGGAGCGGACAGGGGAGCAGATACGCAGTATTTT
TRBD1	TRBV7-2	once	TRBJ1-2	CATPQGRNYGYTF	TGTGCCACCCCACAGGGGCGTAACTATGGCTACACCTTC
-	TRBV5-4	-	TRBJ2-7	CASSLVTASEQYF	TGTGCCAGCAGCTTGGTTACAGCATCCGAGCAGTACTTC
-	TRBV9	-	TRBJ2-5	CASSPGRTEEQETQYF	TGTGCCAGCAGCCCTGGTCGGACAGAAGAACAAGAGACCCAGTACTTC
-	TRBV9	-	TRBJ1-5	CASSAAGGPNQPQHF	TGTGCCAGCAGCGCCGCCGGGGGGCCCAATCAGCCCCAGCATTTT
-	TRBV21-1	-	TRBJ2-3	CASSPWASGSPDTQYF	-
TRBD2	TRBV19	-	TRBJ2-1	CASSIRLAGYNEQFF	TGTGCCAGTAGTATCCGACTAGCGGGGTACAATGAGCAGTTCTTC
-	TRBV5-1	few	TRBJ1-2	CASSLGGRPNAYTF	TGCGCCAGCAGCCTGGGGGGGCGGCCGAATGCTTACACCTTC